These 27 T cell receptor beta chains originate from one sample sequenced in a study of control samples from healthy donors and cancer patients. Generated by immunoSEQ multiplex PCR, the TCRdb table keeps only in-frame clones and is missing some. The sample yields 150,000 to 200,000 clones, 90% seen once. Specimen: blood. The receptors derive from a woman aged 45-60 years in good health.

This clone was recorded a few times. The chain recombines TRBV7-2 with TRBJ1-2; maybe TRBD1 (6 bases). Trimming left V 4 bases short and J 5 bases short, with 14 bases between. Germline CDR1 and CDR2: SGHTA and FQGNSA. The CDR3 length is 14 residues. The CDR3 nucleotides are TGTGCCAGCAGCTCCTCGGGGGCCAGGTATGGCTACACCTTC. Amino acid sequence: CASSSSGARYGYTF.

The gene calls are TRBV6-2 or TRBV6-3 and TRBJ1-1; D gene unclear. The V gene lost 2 bases and the J gene lost 6 bases, with 4 bases spanning the gap. CDR3 length equals 11 residues. The germline CDR1 and CDR2 sequences are MNHEY and SVGEGT. The CDR3 bases are TGTGCCAGCAGTTACCAGGCTGAAGCTTTCTTT. Translating it yields CASSYQAEAFF.

This chain links TRBV11-2 with TRBJ1-3; D perhaps matches TRBD1 (6 bases). Trimming left V 5 bases short and J 3 bases short, with 17 bases between. The CDR3 covers 16 residues. Looked up from germline, CDR1 is SGHAT and CDR2 is FQNNGV. The CDR3 spells CASSPRRGAGGNTIYF. Written as DNA, the CDR3 is TGTGCCAGCAGCCCGAGGAGGGGGGCCGGTGGAAACACCATATATTTT.

V and J are TRBV5-5 and TRBJ1-5; no clear D gene. V was pared by 0 bases and J by 4 bases, with 11 bases between. CDR3 length: 15 residues. Germline V gene sequence: CDR1 SGHKS, CDR2 YYEKEE (reference sequence). The CDR3 region has the DNA TGTGCCAGCAGCTTGGAAGGCAGCGCTAATCAGCCCCAGCATTTT. This sequence encodes CASSLEGSANQPQHF.

This clone came up once. The genes are TRBV13 and TRBJ2-7; 7 bases fit TRBD2. CDR1 PRHDT and CDR2 FYEKMQ come from the germline V gene (reference sequence). The CDR3 covers 12 residues. Germline trimming cut 5 bases from V and 6 bases from J; bases unmatched to any gene: 4. This CDR3 reads CASSLGGSEQYF. The CDR3 DNA reads TGTGCCAGCAGCCTGGGAGGGAGCGAGCAGTACTTC.

The J gene is TRBJ1-1, the V gene TRBV5-5; D may be TRBD1 (5 bases). V gave up 8 bases and J gave up 3 bases, with 17 bases separating them. Germline CDR1 is SGHKS and CDR2 is YYEKEE (reference sequence). CDR3 size: 14 residues. This chain's CDR3 is CASSRQGGDTEAFF. The CDR3 DNA reads as TGTGCCAGTTCACGTCAGGGAGGAGACACTGAAGCTTTCTTT. The complete variable domain, with remaining parts taken from reference TRBV5-5 and TRBJ1-1, reads DAGVTQSPTHLIKTRGQQVTLRCSPISGHKSVSWYQQVLGQGPQFIFQYYEKEERGRGNFPDRFSARQFPNYSSELNVNALLLGDSALYLCASSRQGGDTEAFFGQGTRLTVV.

The V gene is TRBV27, the J gene TRBJ2-2; TRBD2 matches at 12 bases. Germline trimming cut 2 bases from V and 5 bases from J; bases unmatched to any gene: 3. Germline-derived CDR1 and CDR2 are MNHEY and SMNVEV (reference sequence). CDR3 length: 16 residues. The CDR3: CASSLRGLAGTGELFF. In DNA, the CDR3 is TGTGCCAGCAGTTTACGGGGACTAGCGGGTACCGGGGAGCTGTTTTTT.

J is TRBJ1-1 and V is TRBV13; 8 bases match TRBD1. The CDR3 length is 15 residues. V lost 4 bases and J lost 5; bases outside the gene matches: 9. The germline gives CDR1 PRHDT, CDR2 FYEKMQ (reference sequence). The DNA for the CDR3 is TGTGCCAGCAGCTCGACCCGGACAGGGAAAACTGAAGCTTTCTTT. It encodes CASSSTRTGKTEAFF.

This sequence joins TRBV4-3 and TRBJ2-3; TRBD2 is a possible D gene (5 bases). V dropped 0 bases and J dropped 4 bases, with 11 bases sitting between them. Germline CDR1 and CDR2: LGHNA and YSLEER. CDR3 size: 15 residues. DNA for the CDR3: TGCGCCAGCAGCCAAGATTGGACTGAACCAGATACGCAGTATTTT. Protein sequence: CASSQDWTEPDTQYF.

The genes are TRBV30 and TRBJ1-4, with 7 nucleotides matching TRBD1. Germline CDR1 reads GTSNPN; CDR2 reads SVGIG (reference sequence). This CDR3 region has 16 residues. The V and J ends lost 0 bases and 4 bases, in that order; junction bases with no gene match: 8. CDR3 nucleotides: TGTGCCTGGAGTGTACTCGGGACAGCGTTTAATGAAAAACTGTTTTTT. Translation: CAWSVLGTAFNEKLFF.

J is TRBJ2-3 and V is TRBV24-1, with 14 bases lining up with TRBD2. The V gene's germline CDR1 is KGHDR and CDR2 SFDVKD. V lost 0 bases, J lost 1 base, and 17 bases stayed unmatched. This CDR3 contains 23 residues. CDR3 sequence (DNA): TGTGCCACCAGTGATTTGGGACTAGCGGGGGGCCGTGGCCTTGCACCCCGCACAGATACGCAGTATTTT. It is translated as CATSDLGLAGGRGLAPRTDTQYF.

Concerning this clone: Other DNA sequences in this specimen translate into the identical CDR3. This sequence joins TRBV2 and TRBJ1-1, with no clear D. The CDR3 consists of 12 residues. The ends were cut back, 4 bases at V and 5 bases at J, with 8 bases in the middle. Germline-derived CDR1 and CDR2 are SNHLY and FYNNEI. CDR3 in DNA: TGTGCCAGCAGTGGAACTCGAACTGAAGCTTTCTTT. Protein sequence: CASSGTRTEAFF.

The chain links TRBV28 to TRBJ1-5; no reliable D call. Trimming left V 5 bases short and J 8 bases short, with 16 bases between. In germline, CDR1 is MDHEN, CDR2 SYDVKM. The CDR3 covers 14 residues. CDR3 in amino acids: CASSLDGPGKPQHF. CDR3 DNA: TGTGCCAGCAGTCTAGACGGTCCCGGGAAGCCCCAGCATTTT.

This clone was counted only a few times. The rearrangement joins TRBV7-2 to TRBJ1-4; D ambiguous. The CDR3 covers 14 residues. The V end was cut by 6 bases, the J end by 7 bases, with 15 bases between. The germline V gene has CDR1 SGHTA and CDR2 FQGNSA. This chain's CDR3 is CASSPVLRGEKLFF. In nucleotides, the CDR3 is TGTGCCAGCAGTCCGGTTCTGCGGGGTGAAAAACTGTTTTTT.

The gene calls are TRBV28 and TRBJ1-4; TRBD1 might be the D (6 bases). The length of the CDR3 is 11 residues. Trimming removed 7 bases from V and 15 bases from J, with 15 bases in between. The germline V gene has CDR1 MDHEN and CDR2 SYDVKM. The CDR3 bases are TGTGCCAGCACAGGACAGCTATCGGTGTTTTTT. Translation: CASTGQLSVFF. Drawing the rest from reference TRBV28 and TRBJ1-4, the complete variable domain is DVKVTQSSRYLVKRTGEKVFLECVQDMDHENMFWYRQDPGLGLRLIYFSYDVKMKEKGDIPEGYSVSREKKERFSLILESASTNQTSMYLCASTGQLSVFFGSGTQLSVL.

This chain uses TRBV7-2 with TRBJ2-3; 7 nucleotides agree with TRBD2. This CDR3 comprises 13 residues. CDR1 is SGHTA and CDR2 is FQGNSA in the germline V gene. V lost 5 bases to trimming and J lost 2 bases; unmatched junction nucleotides: 1. The CDR3 nucleotides read TGTGCCAGCAGCCGGGACTACACAGATACGCAGTATTTT. Its protein product is CASSRDYTDTQYF.

This sequence joins TRBV27 and TRBJ2-7; TRBD2 agrees at 8 bases. The germline V gene has CDR1 MNHEY and CDR2 SMNVEV (reference sequence). The length of the CDR3 is 14 residues. Germline trimming cut 5 bases from V and 2 bases from J; bases unmatched to any gene: 5. CDR3 protein: CASSASGGPYEQYF. As DNA, the CDR3 is TGTGCCAGCAGTGCAAGCGGGGGCCCCTACGAGCAGTACTTC.

The CDR3 protein is CASSYNGQGGYGYTF. CDR3 in DNA: TGTGCCAGCAGTTACAACGGACAGGGCGGCTATGGCTACACCTTC. The genes are TRBV6-2 or TRBV6-3 and TRBJ1-2; 8 bases line up with TRBD1. V shed 2 bases and J 4 bases; nucleotides not matched to a gene: 6. The CDR3 covers 15 residues. Germline CDR1 is MNHEY and CDR2 is SVGEGT.

The rearrangement links TRBV7-2 to TRBJ2-2, with D possibly being TRBD1 or TRBD2 (5 bases each). Germline V CDR1 and CDR2: SGHTA, FQGNSA. The CDR3 consists of 12 residues. V lost 5 bases to trimming and J lost 9 bases, with 10 bases between them. CDR3 nucleotide sequence: TGTGCCAGCAGCCTCCGGGGCTGGGAGCTGTTTTTT. It is translated as CASSLRGWELFF.

The chain combines TRBV7-2 with TRBJ1-5; 7 bases are a match to TRBD1. CDR1 and CDR2 (germline): SGHTA, FQGNSA. The CDR3 is 15 residues long. With 5 bases clipped from V and 7 bases from J, the junction kept 11 bases outside the gene matches. In nucleotides, the CDR3 is TGTGCCAGCAGCCCCCGACAGGGAGTGGGACAGCCCCAGCATTTT. It encodes CASSPRQGVGQPQHF. Full variable domain (rest looked up from reference TRBV7-2 and TRBJ1-5): GAGVSQSPSNKVTEKGKDVELRCDPISGHTALYWYRQSLGQGLEFLIYFQGNSAPDKSGLPSDRFSAERTGGSVSTLTIQRTQQEDSAVYLCASSPRQGVGQPQHFGDGTRLSIL.

CDR3 region: CASSPRTGVTGNTIYF. The DNA for the CDR3 is TGTGCCAGCAGCCCCCGTACGGGAGTCACTGGAAACACCATATATTTT. The genes are TRBV11-2 and TRBJ1-3, with D hard to call. Per the germline V gene, CDR1 is SGHAT and CDR2 is FQNNGV. The CDR3 sequence is 16 residues long. Trimming took 5 bases from V and 2 from J, leaving 16 bases between them.

The chain carries TRBV5-1 and TRBJ1-3, with D possibly matching TRBD1 (5 bases). The CDR3 length is 15 residues. Germline assignment: CDR1 SGHRS and CDR2 YFSETQ. The germline V and J ends were trimmed by 4 bases and 1 base, with 12 bases remaining between them. The CDR3 protein is CASSPWGGSGNTIYF. The CDR3, as DNA: TGCGCCAGCAGCCCCTGGGGCGGGTCTGGAAACACCATATATTTT. Variable domain in full (rest from reference TRBV5-1 and TRBJ1-3): KAGVTQTPRYLIKTRGQQVTLSCSPISGHRSVSWYQQTPGQGLQFLFEYFSETQRNKGNFPGRFSGRQFSNSRSEMNVSTLELGDSALYLCASSPWGGSGNTIYFGEGSWLTVV.

The V call is TRBV29-1, the J call TRBJ1-1; 8 bases align to TRBD1. The J segment lost 11 bases and the V segment lost 6 bases, leaving 8 bases of the junction unmatched. The CDR3 length is 11 residues. Germline CDR1 and CDR2: SQVTM and ANQGSEA. The CDR3 DNA follows: TGCAGCGTCCTCCAGGACAGGGAGGCTTTCTTT. Encoded protein: CSVLQDREAFF.

The table lists this clone with a count of one. The chain has TRBV28 and TRBJ2-3; 7 bases line up with TRBD2. The CDR3 has 12 amino acids. Germline CDR1 is MDHEN and CDR2 is SYDVKM. The CDR3 sequence is CAAGGSTDTQYF. The CDR3, as DNA: TGTGCAGCCGGGGGGAGCACAGATACGCAGTATTTT.

V gene TRBV2 combines with J gene TRBJ1-4, with 10 bases fitting TRBD1. V shed 5 bases, J shed 12 bases, and the junction held 9 bases outside the gene matches. Germline V gives CDR1 SNHLY, CDR2 FYNNEI. The CDR3 loop spans 14 amino acids. The CDR3 nucleotides read TGTGCCAGCAGTCCCGGGACAGGGGTTGGGGAACTGTTTTTT. Protein sequence: CASSPGTGVGELFF. The whole variable domain, filled in from reference TRBV2 and TRBJ1-4, reads EPEVTQTPSHQVTQMGQEVILRCVPISNHLYFYWYRQILGQKVEFLVSFYNNEISEKSEIFDDQFSVERPDGSNFTLKIRSTKLEDSAMYFCASSPGTGVGELFFGSGTQLSVL.

This clone was seen a handful of times. CDR3 amino acids: CASSQDRGLGNEKLFF. CDR3 bases: TGTGCCAGCAGCCAGGACAGGGGTCTTGGAAATGAAAAACTGTTTTTT. The chain carries TRBV14 and TRBJ1-4; the match to TRBD1 covers 9 bases. The germline gives CDR1 SGHDN, CDR2 FVKESK. The CDR3 extends over 16 amino acids. The ends lost 3 bases at V and 5 bases at J; junction bases unmatched: 7.

The chain uses TRBV6-2 or TRBV6-3 and TRBJ1-3; 9 nucleotides agree with TRBD1. Germline V CDR1 and CDR2: MNHEY, SVGEGT. V was pared by 5 bases and J by 0 bases, with 5 bases of the junction left unmatched. The CDR3 runs 16 residues. The CDR3 spells CASSTGGYLSGNTIYF. DNA for the CDR3: TGTGCCAGCAGTACAGGGGGCTACCTCTCTGGAAACACCATATATTTT.